The following is a T cell receptor beta chain sequence with its context. Its matching antigen is unknown. Produced via immunoSEQ multiplex PCR; TCRdb's table is partial and in-frame only. The sample has around 30,000 clones; about 77% are singletons. This CDR3 contains 14 residues. CDR1 is MNHEY, CDR2 SMNVEV, per germline (reference sequence). V was clipped by 4 bases and J by 7 bases; unmatched bases: 8. This sample is drawn from a study of STAT5B mutations in CD4+ large granular lymphocyte leukemia. Study at large: Among healthy controls, a particular HLA allele went with more CDR3 'QG' motifs. General study points: Compared with healthy controls (2/35), patient top clones favored TRBV06 (8/27).

The clonotype originates from a human donor in good health. Sequencing input: CD4+ T cells from blood buffy coats. This sequence joins TRBV27 and TRBJ2-7, with TRBD1 identical over 9 bases. Here the CDR3 reads CASSWLQGAREQYF. The CDR3 nucleotides are TGTGCCAGCAGTTGGTTACAGGGGGCGCGAGAGCAGTACTTC.